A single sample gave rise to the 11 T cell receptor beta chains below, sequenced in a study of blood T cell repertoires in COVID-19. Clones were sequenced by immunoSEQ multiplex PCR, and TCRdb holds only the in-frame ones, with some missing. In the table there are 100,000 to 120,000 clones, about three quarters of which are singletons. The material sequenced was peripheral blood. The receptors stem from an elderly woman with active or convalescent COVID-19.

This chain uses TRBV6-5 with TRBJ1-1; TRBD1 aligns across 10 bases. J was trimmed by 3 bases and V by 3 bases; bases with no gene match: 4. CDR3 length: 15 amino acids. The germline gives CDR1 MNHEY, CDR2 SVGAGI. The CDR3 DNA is TGTGCCAGCAGTTATCCGGGACAGGGGTACACTGAAGCTTTCTTT. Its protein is CASSYPGQGYTEAFF.

Here the CDR3 DNA reads TGTGCCACCAGTGACGGAGGACTAGCGGGAAGCACAGATACGCAGTATTTT. Translating it yields CATSDGGLAGSTDTQYF. The chain employs TRBV24-1 and TRBJ2-3; the match to TRBD2 covers 12 bases. Per the germline V gene, CDR1 is KGHDR and CDR2 is SFDVKD. V trimming: 4 bases; J trimming: 0 bases; junction bases outside the gene matches: 4. The CDR3 has 17 residues.

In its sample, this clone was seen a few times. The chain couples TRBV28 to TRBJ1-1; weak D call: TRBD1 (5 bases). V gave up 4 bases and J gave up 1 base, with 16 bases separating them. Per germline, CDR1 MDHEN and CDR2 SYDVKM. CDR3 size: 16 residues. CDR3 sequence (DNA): TGTGCCAGCAGTTCCCCCTCGGGGGACCCGAACACTGAAGCTTTCTTT. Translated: CASSSPSGDPNTEAFF.

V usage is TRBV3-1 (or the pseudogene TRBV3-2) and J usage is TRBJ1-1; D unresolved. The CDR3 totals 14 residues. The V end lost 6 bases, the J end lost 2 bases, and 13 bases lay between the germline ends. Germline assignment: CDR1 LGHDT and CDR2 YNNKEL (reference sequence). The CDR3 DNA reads TGTGCCAGCAGTCAACTCGGGGATAACACTGAAGCTTTCTTT. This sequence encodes CASSQLGDNTEAFF.

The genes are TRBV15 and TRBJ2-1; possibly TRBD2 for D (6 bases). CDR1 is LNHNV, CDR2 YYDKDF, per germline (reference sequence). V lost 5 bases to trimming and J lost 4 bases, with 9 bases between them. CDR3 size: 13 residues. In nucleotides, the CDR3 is TGTGCCACCAGCTTAGCGGCTTACAATGAGCAGTTCTTC. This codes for CATSLAAYNEQFF.

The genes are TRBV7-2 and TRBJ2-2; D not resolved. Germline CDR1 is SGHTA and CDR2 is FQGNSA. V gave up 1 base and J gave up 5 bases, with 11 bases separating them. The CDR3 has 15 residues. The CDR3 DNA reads TGTGCCAGCAGCTTAGTAGAAACTACAACCGGGGAGCTGTTTTTT. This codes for CASSLVETTTGELFF.

The CDR3 DNA reads TGTGCCAGCAGCCCTAGGAGCGGGAGAGGTACAGATACGCAGTATTTT. Translated: CASSPRSGRGTDTQYF. The chain uses TRBV7-9 and TRBJ2-3, with 8 bases fitting TRBD2. From germline, CDR1 is SEHNR and CDR2 FQNEAQ (reference sequence). The CDR3 has 16 amino acids. Germline trimming cut 5 bases from V and 3 bases from J; bases unmatched to any gene: 10.

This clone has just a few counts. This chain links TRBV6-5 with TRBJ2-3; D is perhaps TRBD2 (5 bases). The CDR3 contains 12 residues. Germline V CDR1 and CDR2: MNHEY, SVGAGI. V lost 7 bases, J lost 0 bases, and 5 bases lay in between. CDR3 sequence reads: CASTGSTDTQYF. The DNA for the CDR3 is TGTGCCAGCACGGGGAGCACAGATACGCAGTATTTT.

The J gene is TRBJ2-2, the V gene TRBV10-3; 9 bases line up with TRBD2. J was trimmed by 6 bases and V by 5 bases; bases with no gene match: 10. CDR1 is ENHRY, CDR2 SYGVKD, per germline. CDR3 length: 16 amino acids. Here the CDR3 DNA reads TGTGCCATCAGTCCGATGAGCGGGAGGCCTGCCGGGGAGCTGTTTTTT. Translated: CAISPMSGRPAGELFF.

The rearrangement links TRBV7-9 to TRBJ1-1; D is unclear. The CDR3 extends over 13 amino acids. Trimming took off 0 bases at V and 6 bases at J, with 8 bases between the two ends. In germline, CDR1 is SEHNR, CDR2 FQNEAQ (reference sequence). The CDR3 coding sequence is TGTGCCAGCAGCTTAGCGGAGGGCTCTGAAGCTTTCTTT. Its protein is CASSLAEGSEAFF.

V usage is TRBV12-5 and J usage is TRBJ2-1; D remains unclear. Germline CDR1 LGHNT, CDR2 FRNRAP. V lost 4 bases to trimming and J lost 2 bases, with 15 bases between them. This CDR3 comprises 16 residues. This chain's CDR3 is CASGSILGGTYNEQFF. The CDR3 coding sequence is TGTGCTAGTGGTTCCATACTTGGCGGTACCTACAATGAGCAGTTCTTC.